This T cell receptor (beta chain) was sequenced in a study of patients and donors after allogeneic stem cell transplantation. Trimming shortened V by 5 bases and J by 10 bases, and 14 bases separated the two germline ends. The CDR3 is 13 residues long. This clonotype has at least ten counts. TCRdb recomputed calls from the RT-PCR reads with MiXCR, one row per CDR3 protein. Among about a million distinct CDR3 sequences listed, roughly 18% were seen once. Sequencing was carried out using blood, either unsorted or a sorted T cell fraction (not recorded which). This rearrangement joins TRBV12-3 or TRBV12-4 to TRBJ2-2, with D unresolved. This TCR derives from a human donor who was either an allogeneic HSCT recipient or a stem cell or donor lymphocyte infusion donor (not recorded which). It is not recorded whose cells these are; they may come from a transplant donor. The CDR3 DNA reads TGTGCCAGCAGTCCACGATCCCCGGCGGAGCTGTTTTTT. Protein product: CASSPRSPAELFF.